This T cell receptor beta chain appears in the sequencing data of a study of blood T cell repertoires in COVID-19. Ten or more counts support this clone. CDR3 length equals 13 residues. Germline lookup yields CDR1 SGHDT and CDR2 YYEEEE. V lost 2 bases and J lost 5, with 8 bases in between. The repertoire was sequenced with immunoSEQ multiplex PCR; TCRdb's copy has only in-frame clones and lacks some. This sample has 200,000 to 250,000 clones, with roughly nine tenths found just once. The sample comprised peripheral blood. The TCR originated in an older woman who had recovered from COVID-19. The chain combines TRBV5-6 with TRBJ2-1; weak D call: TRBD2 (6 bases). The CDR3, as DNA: TGTGCCAGCAGCTTAGGAGGGGACAATGAGCAGTTCTTC. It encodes CASSLGGDNEQFF.